Listed here are 30 T cell receptor beta chains from one sample, sequenced in a study of blood T cells in healthy people across ages. Through a sample-barcoded 5' primer and a J-beta primer mix, a second PCR was run for about 7 to 12 cycles. TCRdb re-derived calls from the 5' RACE reads in MiXCR, one entry per CDR3 protein. This table holds around 500,000 distinct CDR3 sequences, around 48% found once. What was sequenced was blood. The receptor source for this set is an elderly man in good health.

This clonotype appeared once. The chain has TRBV6-2 or TRBV6-3 and TRBJ1-1; D remains ambiguous. The germline V gene encodes CDR1 MNHEY and CDR2 SVGEGT. There are 15 residues in the CDR3. With 6 bases removed from V and 3 bases from J, the gap between germline ends came to 17 bases. CDR3 amino acids: CASSLFSGDYTEAFF. DNA for the CDR3: TGTGCCAGCAGCCTATTTAGCGGAGATTACACTGAAGCTTTCTTT.

As concerns this clonotype: The junction does not match germline at one end; this may be a read error. This chain joins TRBV25-1 and TRBJ2-1, with D perhaps given as TRBD1 or TRBD2 (5 bases each). The CDR3 totals 15 residues. Looked up from germline, CDR1 is MGHDK and CDR2 is SYGVNS. This CDR3 reads CTSSEPGAQGPEQFF. CDR3 DNA sequence: TGTACCAGCAGTGAACCCGGGGCCCAGGGACCCGAGCAGTTCTTC.

The chain carries TRBV20-1 and TRBJ2-1, with 14 positions matching TRBD2. The J call could be wrong; TRBJ2-7 is a better fit for the DNA end. Germline V gene data show CDR1 as DFQATT and CDR2 as SNEGSKA (reference sequence). The CDR3 runs 14 residues. CDR3 DNA sequence: TGCAGTGCTAGGGGACTAGCGGGAGTCTATGAGCAGTACTTC. Translation: CSARGLAGVYEQYF.

This sequence joins TRBV11-3 and TRBJ2-7; D might be TRBD1 (5 bases). The CDR3 has 14 residues. The V end lost 5 bases, the J end lost 6 bases, and 17 bases lay between the germline ends. Looked up from germline, CDR1 is SGHNT and CDR2 is YENEEA. Written as DNA, the CDR3 is TGTGCCAGCAGCGAGCAGGACACCGTAGGCGAGCAGTACTTC. Its translation is CASSEQDTVGEQYF.

The chain couples TRBV7-9 to TRBJ2-3, with TRBD2 matching over 7 bases. This CDR3 has 15 residues. Germline V gives CDR1 SEHNR, CDR2 FQNEAQ (reference sequence). V was clipped by 4 bases and J by 6 bases; unmatched bases: 10. In nucleotides, the CDR3 is TGTGCCAGCAGCTCATTTCGGGGGGAGTGGGATACGCAGTATTTT. Amino acid sequence: CASSSFRGEWDTQYF.

The V gene is TRBV11-2, the J gene TRBJ2-7; no definite D call. Germline assignment: CDR1 SGHAT and CDR2 FQNNGV. The V end was cut by 1 base, the J end by 8 bases, with 15 bases between. This CDR3 is 14 amino acids long. The CDR3 region is CASSLGSAGEQQYF. The CDR3 DNA is TGTGCCAGCAGCTTAGGATCTGCTGGAGAACAGCAGTACTTC.

This sequence joins TRBV10-3 and TRBJ2-5; the match to TRBD2 covers 10 bases. The CDR3 is 15 amino acids. V was pared by 4 bases and J by 3 bases, with 5 bases of the junction left unmatched. Germline V gene sequence: CDR1 ENHRY, CDR2 SYGVKD. Here the CDR3 DNA reads TGTGCCATCAGTGTAGCGGGAGGCCTAAAAGAGACCCAGTACTTC. This codes for CAISVAGGLKETQYF.

This clonotype appeared once. This chain connects TRBV6-2 or TRBV6-3 to TRBJ2-3; D is undetermined. The CDR3 runs to 14 residues. Germline V CDR1 and CDR2: MNHEY, SVGEGT. V was clipped by 3 bases and J by 0 bases, with 7 bases between them. CDR3 sequence: CASSYWWSTDTQYF. Written as DNA, the CDR3 is TGTGCCAGCAGTTATTGGTGGAGCACAGATACGCAGTATTTT.

This chain joins TRBV6-5 and TRBJ2-4; maybe TRBD2 (5 bases). Germline V gene data show CDR1 as MNHEY and CDR2 as SVGAGI. The CDR3 extends over 11 amino acids. Trimming left V 8 bases short and J 13 bases short, with 15 bases between. CDR3 in DNA: TGTGCCAGCCTTTCTGCGGGTGAGCAGTACTTC. Its translation is CASLSAGEQYF.

The CDR3 protein is CASSLRGLAPNEQFF. CDR3 DNA sequence: TGTGCCAGCAGCCTACGGGGACTAGCCCCCAATGAGCAGTTCTTC. The rearrangement uses TRBV11-2 and TRBJ2-1, with 9 bases matching TRBD2. Trimming cost V 5 bases and J 6 bases; bases outside gene matches: 8. The CDR3 runs 15 residues. CDR1 is SGHAT and CDR2 is FQNNGV in the germline V gene.

This clonotype was recorded only once. This rearrangement joins TRBV7-2 to TRBJ2-1, with 13 bases identical to TRBD2. CDR1 is SGHTA, CDR2 FQGNSA, per germline. V shed 5 bases, J shed 4 bases, and the junction held 5 bases outside the gene matches. The CDR3 is 16 residues long. The CDR3, as DNA: TGTGCCAGCAGCCCCCAGGGACTAGCGGGGTACAATGAGCAGTTCTTC. Translation: CASSPQGLAGYNEQFF.

This clonotype occurred a few times. The chain carries TRBV28 and TRBJ2-1; D is possibly TRBD1 or TRBD2 (6 bases each). The V gene's germline CDR1 is MDHEN and CDR2 SYDVKM. Trimming stripped 5 bases from V and 9 bases from J, with 14 bases between. CDR3 length: 13 residues. The CDR3 spells CASSRNRGPEQFF. CDR3 nucleotide sequence: TGTGCCAGCAGTCGAAACCGGGGGCCTGAGCAGTTCTTC.

This rearrangement joins TRBV4-3 to TRBJ2-7, with D hard to call. CDR1 is LGHNA, CDR2 YSLEER, per germline. This CDR3 contains 14 residues. V shed 4 bases and J shed 0 bases, with 10 bases lying between them. CDR3 protein: CASSPRTRSYEQYF. CDR3 bases: TGCGCCAGCAGCCCTCGGACGCGCTCCTACGAGCAGTACTTC.

The chain links TRBV27 to TRBJ2-1; D gene unclear. There are 13 residues in the CDR3. V lost 3 bases to trimming and J lost 7 bases, with 10 bases between them. Germline V CDR1 and CDR2: MNHEY, SMNVEV (reference sequence). The CDR3 coding sequence is TGTGCCAGCAGTTTCCTTTCGAGGAATGAGCAGTTCTTC. Encoded protein: CASSFLSRNEQFF.

J is TRBJ1-6 and V is TRBV27; D is undetermined. This CDR3 spans 12 amino acids. V was shortened by 6 bases and J by 7 bases, with 7 bases between the two germline ends. Germline V CDR1 and CDR2: MNHEY, SMNVEV (reference sequence). The DNA of the CDR3 is TGTGCCAGCAGGGAAGAGAATTCACCCCTCCACTTT. It yields the protein CASREENSPLHF.

The table lists this clonotype with a few counts. The V and J genes are TRBV20-1 and TRBJ2-7; the D gene is possibly TRBD1 (6 bases). CDR1 is DFQATT and CDR2 is SNEGSKA in the germline V gene (reference sequence). The ends were cut back, 0 bases at V and 5 bases at J, with 8 bases in the middle. This CDR3 region has 12 residues. CDR3 amino acids: CSARDDRNEQYF. In DNA, the CDR3 is TGCAGTGCTAGAGACGACAGGAACGAGCAGTACTTC.

The table lists this clonotype with many counts. The gene calls are TRBV6-5 and TRBJ2-5, with 8 bases lining up with TRBD2. The CDR3 extends over 14 amino acids. The V gene's germline CDR1 is MNHEY and CDR2 SVGAGI. Trimming cost V 8 bases and J 3 bases; bases outside gene matches: 8. This CDR3 is CASGIAGGEETQYF. CDR3 DNA sequence: TGTGCCAGCGGAATCGCGGGAGGTGAAGAGACCCAGTACTTC.

Only a few counts were recorded for this clonotype. This chain uses TRBV6-5 with TRBJ2-7, with D perhaps assigned TRBD1 or TRBD2 (5 bases each). Germline CDR1 and CDR2: MNHEY and SVGAGI. The ends were cut back, 3 bases at V and 2 bases at J, with 11 bases in the middle. This CDR3 region has 14 residues. The CDR3 DNA follows: TGTGCCAGCAGTTATCGGGGCGGCACCTACGAGCAGTACTTC. Its protein product is CASSYRGGTYEQYF.

The rearrangement uses TRBV5-1 and TRBJ1-1; a possible D gene is TRBD1 (5 bases). This CDR3 has 15 amino acids. Trimming took off 5 bases at V and 0 bases at J, with 14 bases between the two ends. CDR1 and CDR2 from the germline V gene are SGHRS and YFSETQ. In DNA form, the CDR3 reads TGCGCCAGCAGTCGGGGGGGGGAAATGAACACTGAAGCTTTCTTT. Amino acid sequence: CASSRGGEMNTEAFF. Supplemented by reference TRBV5-1 and TRBJ1-1, the full variable domain reads KAGVTQTPRYLIKTRGQQVTLSCSPISGHRSVSWYQQTPGQGLQFLFEYFSETQRNKGNFPGRFSGRQFSNSRSEMNVSTLELGDSALYLCASSRGGEMNTEAFFGQGTRLTVV.

This chain's CDR3 is CASNLRTGNTEAFF. The DNA of the CDR3 is TGTGCCAGTAACCTGAGGACGGGGAACACTGAAGCTTTCTTT. The chain uses TRBV6-5 and TRBJ1-1; D not resolved. The CDR3 totals 14 residues. V lost 9 bases to trimming and J lost 1 base, with 15 bases between them. Germline assignment: CDR1 MNHEY and CDR2 SVGAGI.

This clonotype appeared many times. The rearrangement links TRBV6-6 to TRBJ2-6; D is uncertain. The length of the CDR3 is 15 residues. Deletions cut 4 bases from V and 1 base from J, with 8 bases between. The germline V gene encodes CDR1 MNHNY and CDR2 SVGAGI (reference sequence). The DNA for the CDR3 is TGTGCCAGCAGTTCGGACCGTTCTGGGGCCAACGTCCTGACTTTC. As protein: CASSSDRSGANVLTF.

The V and J genes are TRBV20-1 and TRBJ2-3; D is undetermined. The CDR3 is 11 residues long. CDR1 and CDR2 (germline): DFQATT, SNEGSKA (reference sequence). Trimming shortened V by 3 bases and J by 5 bases, and 6 bases separated the two germline ends. CDR3 DNA sequence: TGCAGTGCTAGCTGGGGAGATACGCAGTATTTT. Its translation: CSASWGDTQYF.

The V and J genes are TRBV20-1 and TRBJ2-1; D is perhaps TRBD1 (6 bases). CDR3 length: 16 amino acids. V dropped 4 bases and J dropped 0 bases, with 16 bases sitting between them. Looked up from germline, CDR1 is DFQATT and CDR2 is SNEGSKA (reference sequence). Here the CDR3 reads CSAMPRGQSSYNEQFF. CDR3 DNA: TGCAGTGCTATGCCCAGGGGCCAAAGCTCCTACAATGAGCAGTTCTTC.

This chain connects TRBV5-6 to TRBJ1-2; D gene ambiguous. The CDR3 sequence is 13 residues long. CDR1 SGHDT and CDR2 YYEEEE come from the germline V gene. The V end lost 8 bases, the J end lost 6 bases, and 17 bases lay between the germline ends. The CDR3 DNA follows: TGTGCCAGTACACCACTAGGGCGGAATGGCTACACCTTC. It translates to CASTPLGRNGYTF. The whole variable domain, remainder taken from reference TRBV5-6 and TRBJ1-2, is DAGVTQSPTHLIKTRGQQVTLRCSPKSGHDTVSWYQQALGQGPQFIFQYYEEEERQRGNFPDRFSGHQFPNYSSELNVNALLLGDSALYLCASTPLGRNGYTFGSGTRLTVV.

The rearrangement uses TRBV7-2 and TRBJ2-3; 7 nucleotides align to TRBD2. CDR3 length equals 15 residues. Germline V lookup: CDR1 SGHTA, CDR2 FQGNSA. The V gene end was trimmed by 0 bases and the J gene end by 4 bases; junction bases not matched to a gene: 4. CDR3 region: CASSLAGLDADTQYF. Here the CDR3 DNA reads TGTGCCAGCAGCTTAGCAGGACTAGACGCAGATACGCAGTATTTT.

There are many counts of this clonotype. The chain couples TRBV6-5 to TRBJ2-7, with TRBD2 matching 11 bases. The CDR3 sequence is 14 residues long. Germline V lookup: CDR1 MNHEY, CDR2 SVGAGI. The V and J ends lost 6 bases and 2 bases, in that order; junction bases with no gene match: 3. The CDR3 bases are TGTGCCAGCAGGTCTAGCGGGGGGACCTACGAGCAGTACTTC. It yields the protein CASRSSGGTYEQYF.

Turning to this clonotype: A much bigger clone sits one base away, suggesting this may be a read error. The chain uses TRBV6-5 and TRBJ2-3, with D perhaps being TRBD1 or TRBD2 (5 bases each). The CDR3 length is 13 residues. Germline V gene sequence: CDR1 MNHEY, CDR2 SVGAGI. The CDR3 nucleotides read TGTACCAGCACTGAGGGGAGTTCAGATACGCAGTATTTT. Translating it yields CTSTEGSSDTQYF.

This clonotype occurred a few times. This chain links TRBV9 with TRBJ2-3, with unresolved D. This CDR3 has 15 amino acids. Deletions cut 0 bases from V and 0 bases from J, with 8 bases between. CDR1 and CDR2 (germline): SGDLS, YYNGEE. The CDR3 DNA sequence: TGTGCCAGCAGCGTAGGCGTGGGAAGCACAGATACGCAGTATTTT. Encoded protein: CASSVGVGSTDTQYF.

The chain is built from TRBV7-3 and TRBJ2-2, with a weak D call TRBD2 (5 bases). V shed 4 bases and J shed 4 bases, with 16 bases lying between them. The CDR3 sequence is 16 residues long. Germline V gene data show CDR1 as SGHTA and CDR2 as FQGTGA. CDR3 DNA sequence: TGTGCCAGCAGCTACGACTATGGCCCTGGCACCGGGGAGCTGTTTTTT. Protein sequence: CASSYDYGPGTGELFF.

DNA for the CDR3: TGTGCCAGCAGCCGGACGGTAGGACCCTACGAGCAGTACTTC. It specifies CASSRTVGPYEQYF. V usage is TRBV6-2 or TRBV6-3 and J usage is TRBJ2-7; D is unresolved. The CDR3 spans 14 residues. V was cut by 6 bases and J by 2 bases, with 14 bases left in between. Germline CDR1 reads MNHEY; CDR2 reads SVGEGT.